This TCR beta chain comes out of a study of cytomegalovirus exposure and HLA in healthy donors. Between the trimmed V and J ends, which lost 9 bases and 0 bases, there was a span of 11 bases. The CDR3 loop spans 13 amino acids. CDR1 and CDR2 from the germline V gene are SGHTA and FQGTGA. General study findings and limits: TRBV6-2, TRBV6-3 and some other V segments were unresolvable in 87-base-pair reads.

Points on this clone: What it binds is not known.

Donors were ostensibly healthy at sampling, although undocumented immune exposures were probable. PCR involved 60 Vbeta and 13 Jbeta primers. How the authors handled the data: In a later analysis, of tens of millions of unique beta chains, some 10 million appeared in at least two donors. Clones were read by immunoSEQ multiplex PCR, and TCRdb kept only the in-frame ones, dropping some. Clone size and the V and J calls come from that table; the DNA yielded D and trimming. The sample contains about 200,000 clones, more than 75% of which appear only once. The source of this sequence is a woman in her 30s in good health and CMV-seropositive. Sequencing was carried out using PBMCs. The chain is built from TRBV7-3 and TRBJ1-1, with a tentative D call TRBD1 (5 bases). CDR3 protein: CASKTDMNTEAFF. CDR3 coding DNA: TGTGCCAGTAAGACAGACATGAACACTGAAGCTTTCTTT.